Listed here are 22 T cell receptor beta chains from one sample, sequenced in a study of T cells after yellow fever vaccination. TCRdb reprocessed the 5' RACE reads with MiXCR, giving one entry per CDR3 protein. This table holds nearly 350,000 distinct CDR3 sequences, roughly 8.4% found once. This material consisted of PBMCs, taken 45 days after the first yellow fever vaccination. The receptors stem from a man aged 18 to 30 who received the YFV17D yellow fever vaccine.

V is TRBV24-1 and J is TRBJ2-3; D is undetermined. The CDR3 consists of 13 residues. The germline V gene has CDR1 KGHDR and CDR2 SFDVKD. The V gene lost 3 bases and the J gene lost 2 bases, with 5 bases spanning the gap. DNA of the CDR3: TGTGCCACCAGTGATCCCTACACAGATACGCAGTATTTT. Protein sequence: CATSDPYTDTQYF.

This clonotype was detected a few times. This rearrangement joins TRBV7-3 to TRBJ2-6; 7 nucleotides align to TRBD1. This CDR3 has 17 residues. V trimming: 5 bases; J trimming: 4 bases; junction bases outside the gene matches: 11. Germline values: CDR1 SGHTA, CDR2 FQGTGA. The CDR3 reads CASSPIHRGSGANVLTF. CDR3 coding DNA: TGTGCCAGCAGCCCCATTCACAGGGGTTCCGGGGCCAACGTCCTGACTTTC.

The chain employs TRBV7-2 and TRBJ1-1; the D gene is possibly TRBD1 (6 bases). CDR1 and CDR2 (germline): SGHTA, FQGNSA. V shed 2 bases and J shed 0 bases, with 13 bases lying between them. The CDR3 sequence is 16 residues long. In DNA form, the CDR3 reads TGTGCCAGCAGCTTACAGGCAGGGGTGATGAACACTGAAGCTTTCTTT. Translation: CASSLQAGVMNTEAFF.

This clonotype was picked up a small number of times. The chain has TRBV12-3 or TRBV12-4 and TRBJ1-6; TRBD1 might be the D (6 bases). Trimming stripped 5 bases from V and 7 bases from J, with 18 bases between. This CDR3 spans 16 amino acids. The CDR3 loop reads CASSRQQGGGNSPLHF. DNA of the CDR3: TGTGCCAGCAGTCGACAACAGGGAGGCGGGAATTCACCCCTCCACTTT.

This clonotype turned up a few times. The chain has TRBV14 and TRBJ2-1; D gene unclear. The CDR3 consists of 15 residues. Per germline, CDR1 SGHDN and CDR2 FVKESK. V was clipped by 1 base and J by 8 bases, with 15 bases between them. CDR3 region: CASSQVSGSNHEQFF. The CDR3 nucleotides are TGTGCCAGCAGCCAAGTAAGTGGCAGTAACCATGAGCAGTTCTTC. The full variable domain, its missing parts supplied by reference TRBV14 and TRBJ2-1, is EAGVTQFPSHSVIEKGQTVTLRCDPISGHDNLYWYRRVMGKEIKFLLHFVKESKQDESGMPNNRFLAERTGGTYSTLKVQPAELEDSGVYFCASSQVSGSNHEQFFGPGTRLTVL.

This clonotype was picked up a small number of times. The chain combines TRBV30 with TRBJ2-2, with TRBD2 as a possible D gene (5 bases). Germline CDR1 and CDR2: GTSNPN and SVGIG (reference sequence). The CDR3 consists of 14 residues. V was shortened by 0 bases and J by 6 bases, with 11 bases between the two germline ends. The CDR3 here is CAWSVFGVPGELFF. The CDR3 DNA sequence: TGTGCCTGGAGTGTATTCGGGGTCCCCGGGGAGCTGTTTTTT.

This clonotype was seen at least ten times. CDR3 loop: CASSPGTGDTDTQYF. The CDR3 coding sequence is TGTGCCAGCAGTCCGGGGACAGGGGACACAGATACGCAGTATTTT. The gene calls are TRBV12-3 or TRBV12-4 and TRBJ2-3, with 10 positions matching TRBD1. The length of the CDR3 is 15 residues. V dropped 5 bases and J dropped 2; count of bases not matched to a gene: 4.

The J gene is TRBJ1-1, the V gene TRBV30; D gene unclear. This CDR3 contains 15 residues. Germline values: CDR1 GTSNPN, CDR2 SVGIG (reference sequence). Trimming took off 3 bases at V and 1 base at J, with 15 bases between the two ends. CDR3 DNA: TGTGCCTGGAGGATAGGAGAATCGGCGAACACTGAAGCTTTCTTT. Translated, it gives CAWRIGESANTEAFF. The whole variable domain, filled in from reference TRBV30 and TRBJ1-1, reads SQTIHQWPATLVQPVGSPLSLECTVEGTSNPNLYWYRQAAGRGLQLLFYSVGIGQISSEVPQNLSASRPQDRQFILSSKKLLLSDSGFYLCAWRIGESANTEAFFGQGTRLTVV.

This clonotype came up many times. The V and J genes are TRBV7-6 and TRBJ2-5, with no clear D. In germline, CDR1 is SGHVS, CDR2 FNYEAQ. Between the trimmed V and J ends, which lost 2 bases and 4 bases, there was a span of 5 bases. The CDR3 length is 12 residues. The CDR3 DNA reads as TGTGCCAGCAGCTTACGGGTAGAGACCCAGTACTTC. Its translation is CASSLRVETQYF. The whole variable domain, filled in from reference TRBV7-6 and TRBJ2-5, reads GAGVSQSPRYKVTKRGQDVALRCDPISGHVSLYWYRQALGQGPEFLTYFNYEAQQDKSGLPNDRFSAERPEGSISTLTIQRTEQRDSAMYRCASSLRVETQYFGPGTRLLVL.

This chain links TRBV15 with TRBJ2-1; D perhaps matches TRBD1 (6 bases). The germline V and J ends were trimmed by 2 bases and 0 bases, with 11 bases remaining between them. The CDR3 loop spans 16 amino acids. Germline CDR1 reads LNHNV; CDR2 reads YYDKDF (reference sequence). CDR3: CATSRRQDSSYNEQFF. As DNA, the CDR3 is TGTGCCACCAGCAGAAGACAGGATAGCTCCTACAATGAGCAGTTCTTC.

This clonotype was seen a handful of times. The V and J genes are TRBV20-1 and TRBJ2-3, with a tentative D call TRBD2 (6 bases). CDR1 is DFQATT, CDR2 SNEGSKA, per germline (reference sequence). The CDR3 is 13 residues long. Between the trimmed V and J ends, which lost 5 bases and 1 base, there was a span of 10 bases. DNA for the CDR3: TGCAGTGCTCGGCGGGGCCGCACAGATACGCAGTATTTT. Its protein is CSARRGRTDTQYF.

This clonotype was observed a few times. The chain uses TRBV7-3 and TRBJ2-6; weak D call: TRBD2 (6 bases). Germline lookup yields CDR1 SGHTA and CDR2 FQGTGA. The CDR3 runs to 18 residues. The V end was cut by 11 bases, the J end by 0 bases, with 23 bases between. The CDR3 nucleotides are TGTGCCGTTGGAACGAGGCGGGGTACCACCTCTGGGGCCAACGTCCTGACTTTC. Translating it yields CAVGTRRGTTSGANVLTF.

The chain links TRBV28 to TRBJ2-7; D possibly uses TRBD1 or TRBD2 (6 bases each). This CDR3 has 13 amino acids. V was shortened by 6 bases and J by 5 bases, with 14 bases between the two germline ends. CDR1 MDHEN and CDR2 SYDVKM come from the germline V gene. The CDR3 DNA reads as TGTGCCAGCAGCAAAGGGGGGATCAACGAGCAGTACGTC. Its translation is CASSKGGINEQYV.

The rearrangement links TRBV19 to TRBJ1-1; D remains unclear. Germline lookup yields CDR1 LNHDA and CDR2 SQIVND (reference sequence). This CDR3 is 17 amino acids long. V was pared by 7 bases and J by 0 bases, with 21 bases between. CDR3 region: CASIPGRFSFLNTEAFF. The CDR3 DNA reads as TGTGCCAGTATCCCGGGCCGGTTTAGTTTTTTGAACACTGAAGCTTTCTTT.

This clonotype came up many times. V gene TRBV12-3 or TRBV12-4 combines with J gene TRBJ2-3, with a possible D match to TRBD2 (6 bases). V was trimmed by 6 bases and J by 10 bases, leaving 23 bases between them. This CDR3 spans 15 amino acids. This chain's CDR3 is CASSPTGTPRVAQYF. The CDR3 coding sequence is TGTGCCAGCAGCCCAACCGGGACTCCACGTGTCGCGCAGTATTTT.

The chain joins TRBV7-9 to TRBJ1-1; 7 bases match TRBD1. The CDR3 contains 13 residues. The trim removed 3 bases at V and 6 bases at J, leaving 4 bases unmatched. Per germline, CDR1 SEHNR and CDR2 FQNEAQ (reference sequence). The CDR3 nucleotides are TGTGCCAGCAGCTTCACAGGGGAATCTGAAGCTTTCTTT. Protein: CASSFTGESEAFF.

V and J are TRBV25-1 and TRBJ1-1; perhaps TRBD1 as D (6 bases). V shed 3 bases and J shed 10 bases, with 15 bases lying between them. Germline V gene data show CDR1 as MGHDK and CDR2 as SYGVNS. This CDR3 region has 13 residues. CDR3 sequence (DNA): TGTGCCAGCAGTGAGGCCGGGGGCGAGGGAGCTTTCTTT. As protein: CASSEAGGEGAFF.

This chain connects TRBV4-3 to TRBJ2-1; 9 bases fit TRBD2. CDR3 length equals 19 residues. From germline, CDR1 is LGHNA and CDR2 YSLEER. V lost 4 bases, J lost 4 bases, and 17 bases stayed unmatched. The CDR3 is CASSLRTPSASGTYNEQFF. The CDR3 DNA follows: TGCGCCAGCAGCCTCCGTACCCCTTCGGCTAGCGGGACATACAATGAGCAGTTCTTC.

The chain recombines TRBV29-1 with TRBJ2-2; no firm D call. The CDR3 totals 14 residues. The germline CDR1 and CDR2 sequences are SQVTM and ANQGSEA. DNA for the CDR3: TGCAGTCCACTCCTATCTACGAACACCGGGGAGCTGTTTTTT. Its protein product is CSPLLSTNTGELFF.

This clonotype was counted a few times. The genes are TRBV9 and TRBJ1-1; a possible D gene is TRBD1 (6 bases). There are 14 residues in the CDR3. CDR1 and CDR2 (germline): SGDLS, YYNGEE. Trimming removed 0 bases from V and 7 bases from J, with 13 bases in between. CDR3 sequence: CASSVGSRDIEAFF. The CDR3 DNA follows: TGTGCCAGCAGCGTAGGTTCCAGGGACATTGAAGCTTTCTTT.

A few counts support this clonotype. At one end, the junction sequence differs from germline, possibly due to a read error. The chain employs TRBV12-5 and TRBJ1-1, with 7 positions matching TRBD1. CDR3 length: 12 residues. The V gene's germline CDR1 is LGHNT and CDR2 FRNRAP. The CDR3 nucleotides are TGTGCTAGTGGTTTGGTATCGGGGGGGGGACAGTTT. Translating gives CASGLVSGGGQF.

In this sample, this clonotype turned up many times. The rearrangement joins TRBV5-6 to TRBJ2-5; 11 bases are a match to TRBD2. Germline V gene sequence: CDR1 SGHDT, CDR2 YYEEEE. The CDR3 runs 15 residues. With 2 bases clipped from V and 5 bases from J, the junction kept 5 bases outside the gene matches. CDR3 residues: CASSFIAGGPETQYF. The CDR3 DNA follows: TGTGCCAGCAGCTTTATAGCGGGGGGGCCTGAGACCCAGTACTTC.